The sequence of this T cell receptor beta chain was determined in a study of identifying expanded T cells in peripheral blood. Germline V gene data show CDR1 as SGHDT and CDR2 as YYEEEE. This CDR3 spans 14 amino acids. V was clipped by 5 bases and J by 7 bases; unmatched bases: 11. Produced via immunoSEQ multiplex PCR; TCRdb's table is partial and in-frame only. The data hold some 75,000 clones, with 75% to 90% observed a single time. The clonotype originates from a person between 18 and 75 years old in good health. Sequencing was performed on blood. V is TRBV5-6 and J is TRBJ2-7; 8 positions agree with TRBD1. The CDR3, as DNA: TGTGCCAGCAGTAGGGACAGGCCAAGCTTGGAGCAGTACTTC. It codes for CASSRDRPSLEQYF.